A selection of T cell receptor beta chains follows, all from one sample in a study of blood T cell repertoires in COVID-19. Method: immunoSEQ multiplex PCR; TCRdb's copy keeps in-frame clones and lacks some. The sample consists of 120,000 to 150,000 clones, about nine tenths of them appearing once. The sequenced material came from peripheral blood. These receptors all come from a human donor in a cohort sampled during active COVID-19. Both conserved end residues are part of each CDR3. Fields, in order: D gene, J gene, V gene, clone size, CDR3 DNA, CDR3 protein. D genes are given only for firm matches. Not every row has a clone size; where given, it reads once, few, many or a size class.

D gene: TRBD1
J gene: TRBJ1-2
V gene: TRBV28
clone size: once
CDR3 DNA: TGTGCCAGCAGTTTCAAGGGGACAGGGGGCAAAGGCTACACCTTC
CDR3 protein: CASSFKGTGGKGYTF

D gene: NA
J gene: TRBJ2-2
V gene: TRBV19
clone size: NA
CDR3 DNA: TGTGCCAGTAGTAGTGCCGGAAGGGGCACCGGGGAGCTGTTTTTT
CDR3 protein: CASSSAGRGTGELFF

D gene: NA
J gene: TRBJ2-1
V gene: TRBV6-4
clone size: NA
CDR3 DNA: TGTGCCAGCAGTGACTCCCCGGGAGTGGGTGAGCAGTTCTTC
CDR3 protein: CASSDSPGVGEQFF

D gene: NA
J gene: TRBJ2-3
V gene: TRBV9
clone size: NA
CDR3 DNA: TGTGCCAGCAGCGTCGATAGCGGAGACACAGATACGCAGTATTTT
CDR3 protein: CASSVDSGDTDTQYF

D gene: NA
J gene: TRBJ1-2
V gene: TRBV2
clone size: NA
CDR3 DNA: TGTGCCAGCAGTGAAGTCAGGGGTCCTGGAGGCTACACCTTC
CDR3 protein: CASSEVRGPGGYTF

D gene: NA
J gene: TRBJ1-5
V gene: TRBV9
clone size: NA
CDR3 DNA: TGTGCCAGCAGCATACGACAGCGACAGCCCCAGCATTTT
CDR3 protein: CASSIRQRQPQHF

D gene: NA
J gene: TRBJ2-7
V gene: TRBV28
clone size: NA
CDR3 DNA: TGTGCCAGCAGTTCTTTCTCAGTGCAGACCTACGAGCAGTACTTC
CDR3 protein: CASSSFSVQTYEQYF

D gene: TRBD1
J gene: TRBJ1-3
V gene: TRBV5-1
clone size: NA
CDR3 DNA: TGCGCCAGCAGCCGGACAGGCCCCTCTGGAAACACCATATATTTT
CDR3 protein: CASSRTGPSGNTIYF

D gene: NA
J gene: TRBJ1-1
V gene: TRBV28
clone size: NA
CDR3 DNA: TGTGCCAGCAGGCAGGGGAACACTGAAGCTTTCTTT
CDR3 protein: CASRQGNTEAFF

D gene: TRBD1
J gene: TRBJ1-5
V gene: TRBV19
clone size: NA
CDR3 DNA: TGTGCCAGTAGTATAGCTCAGGGGGGCTCTAGTTATAGCAATCAGCCCCAGCATTTT
CDR3 protein: CASSIAQGGSSYSNQPQHF

D gene: TRBD1
J gene: TRBJ1-1
V gene: TRBV7-9
clone size: few
CDR3 DNA: TGTGCCAGCAGCTTATCAGGTTGGATGGCAGGGGGCGCAGGGACTGAAGCTTTCTTT
CDR3 protein: CASSLSGWMAGGAGTEAFF

D gene: NA
J gene: TRBJ2-5
V gene: TRBV4-1
clone size: NA
CDR3 DNA: TGCGCCAGCAGCCGAAAGACGGGATGGGCAGGGGAAGAGACCCAGTACTTC
CDR3 protein: CASSRKTGWAGEETQYF

D gene: NA
J gene: TRBJ2-1
V gene: TRBV7-3
clone size: NA
CDR3 DNA: TGTGCCAGCAGCTTATGGGGCACCTACAATGAGCAGTTCTTC
CDR3 protein: CASSLWGTYNEQFF

D gene: TRBD1
J gene: TRBJ2-3
V gene: TRBV7-9
clone size: NA
CDR3 DNA: TGTGCCAGCAGCTTTTTACCCTCCTGGACAGGGGAAGGAGATACGCAGTATTTT
CDR3 protein: CASSFLPSWTGEGDTQYF

D gene: NA
J gene: TRBJ2-1
V gene: TRBV7-9
clone size: NA
CDR3 DNA: TGTGCCAGCAGCTCAACGGGAGTCTCCTACAATGAGCAGTTCTTC
CDR3 protein: CASSSTGVSYNEQFF

D gene: TRBD1
J gene: TRBJ1-1
V gene: TRBV6-5
clone size: once
CDR3 DNA: TGTGCCAGCAGTCCGGACAGGGGCCCCCGTGAAGCTTTCTTT
CDR3 protein: CASSPDRGPREAFF

D gene: NA
J gene: TRBJ2-1
V gene: TRBV4-1
clone size: NA
CDR3 DNA: TGCGCCAGCAGCCAAGATACTGACTCCTACAATGAGCAGTTCTTC
CDR3 protein: CASSQDTDSYNEQFF

D gene: NA
J gene: TRBJ1-5
V gene: TRBV4-1
clone size: few
CDR3 DNA: TGCGCCAGCAGCCAAGAGGCGAGACTCAATCAGCCCCAGCATTTT
CDR3 protein: CASSQEARLNQPQHF

D gene: TRBD1
J gene: TRBJ2-7
V gene: TRBV7-9
clone size: NA
CDR3 DNA: TGTGCCAGCAGCTTGATACAGGGGGTGGCCTACGAGCAGTACTTC
CDR3 protein: CASSLIQGVAYEQYF

D gene: TRBD1
J gene: TRBJ1-6
V gene: TRBV9
clone size: NA
CDR3 DNA: TGTGCCAGCAGCGAAACCGGGACAGAGAATTCACCCCTCCACTTT
CDR3 protein: CASSETGTENSPLHF

D gene: NA
J gene: TRBJ1-1
V gene: TRBV29-1
clone size: NA
CDR3 DNA: TGCAGCGCCTTCGGGACACCCAACACTGAAGCTTTCTTT
CDR3 protein: CSAFGTPNTEAFF

D gene: TRBD2
J gene: TRBJ2-1
V gene: TRBV7-3
clone size: NA
CDR3 DNA: TGTGCCAGCAGCTTAGCGGGGGACTCCTACAATGAGCAGTTCTTC
CDR3 protein: CASSLAGDSYNEQFF

D gene: TRBD1
J gene: TRBJ1-1
V gene: TRBV6-5
clone size: NA
CDR3 DNA: TGTGCCAGCAGTCAGGGACAGGGGGCGGGCACTGAAGCTTTCTTT
CDR3 protein: CASSQGQGAGTEAFF

D gene: NA
J gene: TRBJ2-7
V gene: TRBV7-2
clone size: NA
CDR3 DNA: TGTGCCAGCAGCTCCTCATCGAGCTCCTACGAGCAGTACTTC
CDR3 protein: CASSSSSSSYEQYF